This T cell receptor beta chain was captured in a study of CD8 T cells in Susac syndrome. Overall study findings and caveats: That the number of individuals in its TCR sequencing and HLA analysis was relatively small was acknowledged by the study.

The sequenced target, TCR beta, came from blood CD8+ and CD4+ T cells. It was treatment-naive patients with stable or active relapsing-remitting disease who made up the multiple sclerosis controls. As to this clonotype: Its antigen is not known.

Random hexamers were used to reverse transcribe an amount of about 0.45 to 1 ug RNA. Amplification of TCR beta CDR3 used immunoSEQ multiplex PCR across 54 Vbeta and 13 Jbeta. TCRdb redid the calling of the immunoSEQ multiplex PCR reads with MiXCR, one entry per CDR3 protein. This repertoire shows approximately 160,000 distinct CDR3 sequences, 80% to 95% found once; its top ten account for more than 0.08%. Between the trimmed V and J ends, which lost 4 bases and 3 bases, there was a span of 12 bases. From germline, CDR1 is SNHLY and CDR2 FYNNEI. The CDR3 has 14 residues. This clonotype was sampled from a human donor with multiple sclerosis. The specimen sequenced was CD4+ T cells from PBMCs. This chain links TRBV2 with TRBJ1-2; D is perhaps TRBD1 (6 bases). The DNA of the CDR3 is TGTGCCAGCAGTGCCAGGGGACTTGACTATGGCTACACCTTC. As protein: CASSARGLDYGYTF.